The 27 T cell receptor beta chains presented below share a single source sample, sequenced in a study of T cells in Graves' hyperthyroidism and ophthalmopathy. Template material for amplifying TCR beta CDR3 regions consisted of RNA transcripts. The HTBI primer set was used in a first-round RT-PCR of the TCR CDR3. TCRdb redid the calling of the multiplex PCR reads with MiXCR, one entry per CDR3 protein. The data show about 350,000 distinct CDR3 sequences, 15% to 20% seen once. The sample comprised blood. The source is a woman aged 40 to 49 with Graves' ophthalmopathy.

This clonotype was seen ten or more times. The rearrangement links TRBV6-1 to TRBJ1-5; no reliable D call. Deletions cut 3 bases from V and 11 bases from J, with 14 bases between. CDR1 and CDR2 from the germline V gene are MNHNS and SASEGT. This CDR3 spans 13 amino acids. In nucleotides, the CDR3 is TGTGCCAGCAGTGAGGACGGTGGGAGGTCCCAGCATTTT. Protein sequence: CASSEDGGRSQHF.

The chain recombines TRBV7-6 with TRBJ2-5, with D perhaps matching TRBD1 or TRBD2 (6 bases each). This CDR3 region has 15 residues. CDR1 is SGHVS, CDR2 FNYEAQ, per germline. V lost 7 bases to trimming and J lost 8 bases, with 23 bases between them. In nucleotides, the CDR3 is TGTGCCAGCACCCCTGCTGGGGGGCACGGAGTTACCCAGTACTTC. Translation gives CASTPAGGHGVTQYF.

This clonotype was detected only a few times. This sequence joins TRBV3-1 and TRBJ2-2; 7 positions agree with TRBD2. The ends lost 4 bases at V and 6 bases at J; junction bases unmatched: 8. The CDR3 is 15 residues long. Germline CDR1 reads LGHDT; CDR2 reads YNNKEL (reference sequence). The CDR3 coding sequence is TGTGCCAGCAGCCTGTTAGGGAGGGCCGCCGGGGAGCTGTTTTTT. Protein product: CASSLLGRAAGELFF.

This clonotype showed up many times. The chain uses TRBV7-9 and TRBJ1-1; D unclear. The CDR3 length is 14 residues. In germline, CDR1 is SEHNR, CDR2 FQNEAQ (reference sequence). V lost 5 bases to trimming and J lost 0 bases, with 10 bases between them. CDR3 in DNA: TGTGCCAGCAGCCGTAGCCTCATGAACACTGAAGCTTTCTTT. As protein: CASSRSLMNTEAFF.

This clonotype was recorded many times. The chain employs TRBV7-6 and TRBJ2-5; 16 bases match TRBD2. V trimming: 4 bases; J trimming: 4 bases; junction bases outside the gene matches: 3. The germline CDR1 and CDR2 sequences are SGHVS and FNYEAQ. This CDR3 has 16 amino acids. The CDR3, as DNA: TGTGCCAGCAGCTCCGGGACTAGCGGGAGGGGAGAGACCCAGTACTTC. Translation: CASSSGTSGRGETQYF.

There are many counts of this clonotype. The chain carries TRBV7-6 and TRBJ2-5; D gene ambiguous. With 2 bases removed from V and 5 bases from J, the gap between germline ends came to 12 bases. Germline CDR1 reads SGHVS; CDR2 reads FNYEAQ. This CDR3 is built from 14 residues. DNA of the CDR3: TGTGCCAGCAGCTTAAAGATGGTGGGGGAGACCCAGTACTTC. It yields the protein CASSLKMVGETQYF.

This chain uses TRBV12-3 or TRBV12-4 with TRBJ2-5; D call uncertain. Trimming took 1 base from V and 5 from J, leaving 5 bases between them. The CDR3 is 12 residues long. CDR3 sequence (DNA): TGTGCCAGCAGTTTAGGGTACGAGACCCAGTACTTC. Amino acid sequence: CASSLGYETQYF.

The gene calls are TRBV28 and TRBJ2-2, with a weak D call TRBD1 (5 bases). Trimming removed 2 bases at V and 6 bases at J, with 10 bases between. Per germline, CDR1 MDHEN and CDR2 SYDVKM. The CDR3 loop spans 14 amino acids. This chain's CDR3 is CASSLPTGAGELFF. Written as DNA, the CDR3 is TGTGCCAGCAGTTTACCCACAGGAGCCGGGGAGCTGTTTTTT.

The V gene is TRBV11-2, the J gene TRBJ1-2; D perhaps matches TRBD1 (6 bases). This CDR3 has 15 residues. Germline loops: CDR1 SGHAT, CDR2 FQNNGV. V was pared by 0 bases and J by 8 bases, with 16 bases between. The CDR3 DNA sequence: TGTGCCAGCAGCTTAGACCTACGGACAGCTGGGGGCTACACCTTC. Its protein product is CASSLDLRTAGGYTF.

This clonotype has a count of ten or more. The rearrangement uses TRBV30 and TRBJ2-7; D is unclear. Germline lookup yields CDR1 GTSNPN and CDR2 SVGIG (reference sequence). The CDR3 length is 13 residues. V gave up 0 bases and J gave up 6 bases, with 12 bases separating them. The CDR3 DNA reads as TGTGCCTGGAGTGTACTCCTTGAGCGCGAGCAGTACTTC. It encodes CAWSVLLEREQYF.

The chain links TRBV12-3 or TRBV12-4 to TRBJ2-7, with a possible D match to TRBD2 (5 bases). The CDR3 has 13 residues. The ends were cut back, 6 bases at V and 6 bases at J, with 15 bases in the middle. CDR3 protein: CASSRGQLAEQYF. The CDR3 nucleotides read TGTGCCAGCAGCCGCGGGCAATTGGCCGAGCAGTACTTC.

This clonotype was picked up many times. The chain links TRBV20-1 to TRBJ2-2; 8 bases are shared with TRBD2. Trimming removed 2 bases from V and 1 base from J; junction bases left unmatched: 0. The germline CDR1 and CDR2 sequences are DFQATT and SNEGSKA (reference sequence). CDR3 length: 14 amino acids. CDR3 sequence: CSARTSGNTGELFF. The CDR3 DNA reads as TGCAGTGCTAGAACTAGCGGGAACACCGGGGAGCTGTTTTTT.

This clonotype was detected ten times or more. The J gene is TRBJ1-5, the V gene TRBV6-2 or TRBV6-3; a weak D match, TRBD1 (5 bases). V lost 6 bases and J 11 bases, leaving 20 bases between the germline ends. The CDR3 runs 14 residues. CDR1 and CDR2 from the germline V gene are MNHEY and SVGEGT. As DNA, the CDR3 is TGTGCCAGCAGAAACGAAGGACGGGGCTCAGCCCAGCATTTT. It yields the protein CASRNEGRGSAQHF.

There are many counts of this clonotype. A read error may explain this, as a much larger clone is one base away. The rearrangement joins TRBV6-2 or TRBV6-3 to TRBJ1-1; D gene ambiguous. Germline V gives CDR1 MNHEY, CDR2 SVGEGT. The CDR3 loop spans 13 amino acids. With 0 bases removed from V and 3 bases from J, the gap between germline ends came to 5 bases. The CDR3 sequence: CASSYSEDTEAFF. The CDR3 nucleotides read TGTGCCAGCAGTTACTCGGAGGACACTGAAGCTTTCTTT.

This clonotype has a count of ten or more. This rearrangement joins TRBV12-3 or TRBV12-4 to TRBJ1-6, with D unresolved. Trimming left V 3 bases short and J 7 bases short, with 22 bases between. The CDR3 contains 18 residues. The CDR3 DNA reads TGTGCCAGCAGTTTCCGCCGGGCCTCACTTGGTGGGAATTCACCCCTCCACTTT. Translation gives CASSFRRASLGGNSPLHF.

The table lists this clonotype with many counts. The chain is built from TRBV9 and TRBJ1-1, with a tentative D call TRBD1 (6 bases). Per the germline V gene, CDR1 is SGDLS and CDR2 is YYNGEE. This CDR3 has 14 residues. V was shortened by 0 bases and J by 5 bases, with 11 bases between the two germline ends. The CDR3 protein is CASSVDPGDTEAFF. CDR3 DNA: TGTGCCAGCAGCGTAGATCCAGGGGATACTGAAGCTTTCTTT.

This clonotype was counted at least ten times. At one end the junction does not follow the germline gene, possibly because of a read error. The genes are TRBV19 and TRBJ2-2, with TRBD1 identical over 10 bases. The CDR3 contains 15 residues. Germline CDR1 and CDR2: LNHDA and SQIVND (reference sequence). CDR3 coding DNA: TGTGCCAGTAGTCGACAGGGGGCGCGAACCGGGAAGCTGTTTTTT. Its translation: CASSRQGARTGKLFF.

This clonotype was picked up many times. The rearrangement links TRBV5-1 to TRBJ2-7; 12 bases map to TRBD2. Germline CDR1 and CDR2: SGHRS and YFSETQ. The CDR3 length is 16 residues. The trim removed 2 bases at V and 4 bases at J, leaving 7 bases unmatched. The CDR3 nucleotides are TGCGCCAGCAGCTTCCGGGCTAGCGGGAGGGGTTACGAGCAGTACTTC. It specifies CASSFRASGRGYEQYF.

At least ten counts were recorded for this clonotype. This chain links TRBV4-1 with TRBJ2-7; 9 bases map to TRBD2. V trimming: 3 bases; J trimming: 4 bases; junction bases outside the gene matches: 7. This CDR3 region has 15 residues. Germline loops: CDR1 MGHRA, CDR2 YSYEKL. The CDR3 sequence: CASSHGPSGNYEQYF. The CDR3, as DNA: TGCGCCAGCAGCCATGGACCTAGCGGGAATTACGAGCAGTACTTC.

This clonotype was observed at least ten times. The chain links TRBV12-3 or TRBV12-4 to TRBJ1-5; D remains ambiguous. V lost 6 bases and J lost 5, with 11 bases in between. The length of the CDR3 is 13 residues. The CDR3 coding sequence is TGTGCCAGCAGGCTAGGGAGAGATCAGCCCCAGCATTTT. Translating it yields CASRLGRDQPQHF.

This clonotype was detected a few times. J is TRBJ1-6 and V is TRBV12-3 or TRBV12-4; D ambiguous. This CDR3 is 14 amino acids long. V lost 5 bases and J lost 9, with 14 bases in between. CDR3 coding DNA: TGTGCCAGCAGTGGGCCCCTCCGGATTTCACCCCTCCACTTT. Amino acid sequence: CASSGPLRISPLHF.

Ten or more counts support this clonotype. This chain's CDR3 is CASSLGDSPWTEQYF. The CDR3 bases are TGCGCCAGCAGCTTGGGGGACAGCCCATGGACTGAGCAGTACTTC. The J gene is TRBJ2-7, the V gene TRBV5-1; 7 bases are shared with TRBD1. Per germline, CDR1 SGHRS and CDR2 YFSETQ. This CDR3 region has 15 residues. The V and J ends lost 0 bases and 7 bases, in that order; junction bases with no gene match: 10. The complete variable domain, with remaining parts taken from reference TRBV5-1 and TRBJ2-7, reads KAGVTQTPRYLIKTRGQQVTLSCSPISGHRSVSWYQQTPGQGLQFLFEYFSETQRNKGNFPGRFSGRQFSNSRSEMNVSTLELGDSALYLCASSLGDSPWTEQYFGPGTRLTVT.

For the CDR3, the DNA is TGTGCCAGCAGCTTACGGGACTCCAAATATGGCTACACCTTC. Protein: CASSLRDSKYGYTF. The V gene is TRBV7-2, the J gene TRBJ1-2; TRBD1 is a possible D gene (5 bases). Trimming took 2 bases from V and 5 from J, leaving 12 bases between them. The germline CDR1 and CDR2 sequences are SGHTA and FQGNSA. The CDR3 totals 14 residues.

This clonotype was seen at least ten times. The chain carries TRBV5-6 and TRBJ2-5; TRBD2 matches 10 bases. The ends lost 4 bases at V and 2 bases at J; junction bases unmatched: 14. The germline V gene encodes CDR1 SGHDT and CDR2 YYEEEE. This CDR3 contains 18 residues. CDR3 sequence (DNA): TGTGCCAGCAGCCCCTGGGGGCTAGCGGGAGATTCTCAAGAGACCCAGTACTTC. Amino acid sequence: CASSPWGLAGDSQETQYF.

Ten or more counts support this clonotype. The chain uses TRBV18 and TRBJ1-1; no definite D call. Trimming stripped 6 bases from V and 1 base from J, with 9 bases between. The CDR3 has 13 residues. In germline, CDR1 is KGHSH, CDR2 LQKENI. The CDR3 sequence: CASSAESNTEAFF. CDR3 nucleotide sequence: TGTGCCAGCTCGGCGGAGTCGAACACTGAAGCTTTCTTT.

This clonotype was detected many times. The chain joins TRBV28 to TRBJ2-7, with 7 bases lining up with TRBD2. Per the germline V gene, CDR1 is MDHEN and CDR2 is SYDVKM. Germline trimming cut 10 bases from V and 3 bases from J; bases unmatched to any gene: 9. CDR3 length equals 13 residues. The chain's CDR3 is CATKKRESYEQYF. CDR3 DNA sequence: TGTGCCACAAAGAAGCGGGAAAGCTACGAGCAGTACTTC.

This clonotype appeared many times. V is TRBV7-2 and J is TRBJ2-7; D may be TRBD1 (8 bases). Trimming removed 4 bases at V and 6 bases at J, with 25 bases between. This CDR3 region has 17 residues. From germline, CDR1 is SGHTA and CDR2 FQGNSA. CDR3 region: CASSSGGGGGGSREQYF. CDR3 nucleotide sequence: TGTGCCAGCAGCTCAGGGGGCGGGGGTGGCGGGAGTCGCGAGCAGTACTTC.